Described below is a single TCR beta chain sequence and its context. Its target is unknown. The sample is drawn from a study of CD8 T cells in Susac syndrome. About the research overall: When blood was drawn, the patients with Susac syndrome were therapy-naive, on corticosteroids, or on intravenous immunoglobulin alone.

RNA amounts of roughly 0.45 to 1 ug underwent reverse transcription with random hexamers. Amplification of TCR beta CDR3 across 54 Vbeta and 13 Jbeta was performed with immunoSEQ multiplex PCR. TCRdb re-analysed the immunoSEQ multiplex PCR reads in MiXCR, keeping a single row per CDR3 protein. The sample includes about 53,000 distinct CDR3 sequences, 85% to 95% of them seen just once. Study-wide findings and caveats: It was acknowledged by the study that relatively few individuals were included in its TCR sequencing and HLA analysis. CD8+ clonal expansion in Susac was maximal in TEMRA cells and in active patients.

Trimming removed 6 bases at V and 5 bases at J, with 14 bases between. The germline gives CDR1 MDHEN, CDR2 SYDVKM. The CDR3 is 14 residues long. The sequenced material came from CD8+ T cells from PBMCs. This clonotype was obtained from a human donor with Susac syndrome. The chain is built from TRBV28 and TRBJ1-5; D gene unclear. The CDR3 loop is CASRRFPLYQPQHF. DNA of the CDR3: TGTGCCAGCAGGAGGTTTCCCCTCTATCAGCCCCAGCATTTT.